Below are 18 T cell receptor beta chains sequenced from a single sample in a study of T cells in Graves' hyperthyroidism and ophthalmopathy. TCR beta CDR3 regions were amplified from RNA transcripts. TCR CDR3 underwent first-round RT-PCR with the HTBI primer set. TCRdb redid the calling of the multiplex PCR reads with MiXCR, one entry per CDR3 protein. The table includes some 800,000 distinct CDR3 sequences, about two fifths detected once. The sequenced material came from blood. The source of these receptors is a man between 18 and 35 years old with Graves' hyperthyroidism.

The rearrangement uses TRBV15 and TRBJ1-4; the match to TRBD1 covers 8 bases. Trimming cost V 3 bases and J 7 bases; bases outside gene matches: 10. The germline V gene has CDR1 LNHNV and CDR2 YYDKDF (reference sequence). CDR3 length: 16 amino acids. The CDR3 region has the DNA TGTGCCACCAGCAGCTTGGGACAGGCAAAGGCTGAAAAACTGTTTTTT. Translation gives CATSSLGQAKAEKLFF.

Many counts were recorded for this clonotype. The chain combines TRBV9 with TRBJ1-2; D is unresolved. Germline values: CDR1 SGDLS, CDR2 YYNGEE. Trimming left V 0 bases short and J 8 bases short, with 14 bases between. This CDR3 region has 14 residues. This CDR3 is CASSVDRSTGGYTF. CDR3 in DNA: TGTGCCAGCAGCGTAGATCGCTCGACGGGAGGCTACACCTTC.

The chain links TRBV10-2 to TRBJ2-6, with D possibly matching TRBD2 (6 bases). Per germline, CDR1 WSHSY and CDR2 SAAADI. The CDR3 length is 18 residues. V lost 0 bases and J 0 bases, leaving 12 bases between the germline ends. CDR3 sequence: CASSESGGLSSGANVLTF. The DNA of the CDR3 is TGCGCCAGCAGTGAGTCGGGGGGTCTCAGCTCTGGGGCCAACGTCCTGACTTTC.

The chain recombines TRBV13 with TRBJ1-1, with D uncertain. CDR1 and CDR2 from the germline V gene are PRHDT and FYEKMQ (reference sequence). The V gene lost 4 bases and the J gene lost 6 bases, with 9 bases spanning the gap. The CDR3 covers 12 residues. The CDR3 DNA sequence: TGTGCCAGCAGCTGGAGCCCCGCTGAAGCTTTCTTT. It translates to CASSWSPAEAFF.

The V and J genes are TRBV9 and TRBJ2-5; D is tentatively TRBD1 or TRBD2 (5 bases each). Trimming removed 5 bases at V and 5 bases at J, with 25 bases between. Germline V gives CDR1 SGDLS, CDR2 YYNGEE. This CDR3 is 17 amino acids long. CDR3 coding DNA: TGTGCCAGCAGTTACTCAGACGGGGCAGGGTTCGGGGAGACCCAGTACTTC. This sequence encodes CASSYSDGAGFGETQYF.

This clonotype was found many times. The chain links TRBV7-9 to TRBJ1-5; D remains unclear. The germline V gene encodes CDR1 SEHNR and CDR2 FQNEAQ (reference sequence). The V and J ends lost 1 base and 3 bases respectively, with 7 bases between them. The length of the CDR3 is 14 residues. CDR3 amino acids: CASSLGANNQPQHF. In DNA form, the CDR3 reads TGTGCCAGCAGCTTAGGAGCGAACAATCAGCCCCAGCATTTT.

This clonotype has a handful of counts. V usage is TRBV15 and J usage is TRBJ2-5; 8 bases are a match to TRBD1. The V gene's germline CDR1 is LNHNV and CDR2 YYDKDF (reference sequence). This CDR3 contains 16 residues. V gave up 1 base and J gave up 5 bases; unmatched junction bases: 9. DNA for the CDR3: TGTGCCACCAGCAGAGGGACAGGGCCCCCTGGGGAGACCCAGTACTTC. The encoded protein is CATSRGTGPPGETQYF.

This clonotype was counted only a few times. The rearrangement links TRBV24-1 to TRBJ2-2; 9 bases fit TRBD1. The V gene's germline CDR1 is KGHDR and CDR2 SFDVKD. There are 13 residues in the CDR3. V dropped 10 bases and J dropped 7; count of bases not matched to a gene: 6. CDR3 coding DNA: TGTGCCACGGGGGACAGGGAGAGCGGGGAGCTGTTTTTT. This codes for CATGDRESGELFF.

V gene TRBV11-3 combines with J gene TRBJ1-2, with TRBD1 identical over 10 bases. The CDR3 covers 15 residues. The V gene end was trimmed by 5 bases and the J gene end by 4 bases; junction bases not matched to a gene: 7. Per the germline V gene, CDR1 is SGHNT and CDR2 is YENEEA. The chain's CDR3 is CASSPGWDRGYGYTF. The CDR3 nucleotides read TGTGCCAGCAGCCCAGGGTGGGACAGGGGCTATGGCTACACCTTC.

In its sample, this clonotype was seen a few times. The J gene is TRBJ1-1, the V gene TRBV19; TRBD1 aligns across 9 bases. V shed 7 bases and J 3 bases; nucleotides not matched to a gene: 6. Germline-derived CDR1 and CDR2 are LNHDA and SQIVND (reference sequence). The CDR3 runs to 14 residues. CDR3 DNA: TGTGCCAGTACCAAGGGACAGGGACACACTGAAGCTTTCTTT. This sequence encodes CASTKGQGHTEAFF.

This clonotype was seen a handful of times. The DNA of the CDR3 is TGTGCCATCAGTGAGTCGGCTCTCAGTTACGAGCAGTACTTC. Amino acid sequence: CAISESALSYEQYF. The chain employs TRBV10-3 and TRBJ2-7; D is unclear. The CDR3 is made up of 14 amino acids. V lost 0 bases, J lost 4 bases, and 10 bases lay in between. The germline V gene has CDR1 ENHRY and CDR2 SYGVKD.

This rearrangement joins TRBV19 to TRBJ1-5; 7 nucleotides align to TRBD1. Germline-derived CDR1 and CDR2 are LNHDA and SQIVND (reference sequence). The CDR3 spans 19 residues. The J segment lost 1 base and the V segment lost 3 bases, leaving 15 bases of the junction unmatched. The CDR3 coding sequence is TGTGCCAGTAGTATTGGACCGGTCAGGGGGAGAAGAAGCAATCAGCCCCAGCATTTT. Residues: CASSIGPVRGRRSNQPQHF. The whole variable domain, remainder taken from reference TRBV19 and TRBJ1-5, is DGGITQSPKYLFRKEGQNVTLSCEQNLNHDAMYWYRQDPGQGLRLIYYSQIVNDFQKGDIAEGYSVSREKKESFPLTVTSAQKNPTAFYLCASSIGPVRGRRSNQPQHFGDGTRLSIL.

In this sample, this clonotype turned up many times. J is TRBJ2-2 and V is TRBV25-1, with D possibly TRBD1 on 6 matching bases. Germline CDR1 and CDR2: MGHDK and SYGVNS. V dropped 4 bases and J dropped 6 bases, with 18 bases sitting between them. This CDR3 has 16 residues. CDR3 loop: CASSGGGPLMAGELFF. The CDR3 nucleotides are TGTGCCAGCAGTGGAGGGGGACCCCTCATGGCCGGGGAGCTGTTTTTT.

The chain joins TRBV15 to TRBJ1-2, with a tentative D call TRBD1 (6 bases). CDR1 and CDR2 (germline): LNHNV, YYDKDF (reference sequence). The CDR3 totals 17 residues. V lost 3 bases and J 0 bases, leaving 17 bases between the germline ends. The CDR3 region has the DNA TGTGCCACCAGCAGTTATAGGGGGGGAACAACTAACTATGGCTACACCTTC. It translates to CATSSYRGGTTNYGYTF.

The V gene is TRBV7-8, the J gene TRBJ2-5; 12 bases fit TRBD1. This CDR3 contains 15 residues. The germline V gene has CDR1 SGHVS and CDR2 FQNEAQ. V was pared by 5 bases and J by 4 bases, with 5 bases of the junction left unmatched. CDR3 nucleotides: TGTGCCAGCAGCGGGGGACAGGGGGCTAGAGAGACCCAGTACTTC. Translation: CASSGGQGARETQYF.

This chain links TRBV19 with TRBJ1-3; D is unclear. This CDR3 is built from 16 residues. Germline-derived CDR1 and CDR2 are LNHDA and SQIVND (reference sequence). V was clipped by 6 bases and J by 0 bases, with 15 bases between them. The CDR3 sequence is CASRQAQIISGNTIYF. CDR3 sequence (DNA): TGTGCCAGTAGGCAGGCCCAAATTATCTCTGGAAACACCATATATTTT.

On this clonotype: A much bigger clone sits one base away, suggesting this may be a read error. V and J are TRBV29-1 and TRBJ2-2; possible D gene TRBD2, 6 bases. The ends were cut back, 7 bases at V and 2 bases at J, with 11 bases in the middle. Germline values: CDR1 SQVTM, CDR2 ANQGSEA. The CDR3 extends over 13 amino acids. CDR3 protein: CSAGGDNTGELFF. CDR3 coding DNA: TGCAGCGCTGGAGGGGACAACACCGGGGAGCTGTTTTTT.

This clonotype was seen many times. This chain uses TRBV29-1 with TRBJ2-7; 7 bases are shared with TRBD1. After removal of 4 bases from V and 6 bases from J, the junction contained 6 bases not matched to a gene. The CDR3 loop spans 12 amino acids. The V gene's germline CDR1 is SQVTM and CDR2 ANQGSEA. In nucleotides, the CDR3 is TGCAGCGTTGGGACAGGACTCGCCGAGCAGTACTTC. It codes for CSVGTGLAEQYF.